The clone carrying this T cell receptor (beta chain) was detected a few times. No antigen is known for it. The CDR3 covers 13 residues. V shed 4 bases, J shed 4 bases, and the junction held 4 bases outside the gene matches. Germline lookup yields CDR1 SGDLS and CDR2 YYNGEE. The study ran its PCR with 60 Vbeta and 13 Jbeta primers. The assay was immunoSEQ multiplex PCR, and TCRdb's table has in-frame clones only and misses some. Seen here are approximately 110,000 clones, 78% observed once, and the top ten hold about 3.5%. At the time of sampling, donors were nominally healthy, though unrecorded immune exposures were likely. This specimen belongs to a study of cytomegalovirus exposure and HLA in healthy donors. Findings and limits, study-wide: In a later analysis, TCR association rates varied by HLA locus: DRB1 most, HLA-C fewest.

Sequenced input: PBMCs. The TCR comes from a man aged 40-49 years in good health and CMV-seronegative. This chain joins TRBV9 and TRBJ1-1; TRBD1 aligns across 7 bases. The CDR3 sequence is CASSLRDSTEAFF. For the CDR3, the DNA is TGTGCCAGCAGCCTCCGGGACAGCACTGAAGCTTTCTTT.